The sequence of this TCR beta chain was determined in a study of siplizumab effects on memory and regulatory T cells. Per individual sample, 85,000 to 100,000 TCR templates were assayed. Produced via immunoSEQ multiplex PCR; TCRdb's table is partial and in-frame only. The sample contains 85,000 to 90,000 clones, around 90% of which appear only once. Study results and caveats: Naive T cells seemed more diverse than memory cells; they also seemed major alloresponse contributors. Assignment of a naive or memory phenotype failed for roughly 75-97% of the proliferating CD4+ or CD8+ clones. Alloreactive CD4+ clones that could be mapped were on average about 71% Treg-derived with siplizumab, against around 27% in controls.

Worth noting for this clone: Antigen specificity is unknown.

Germline CDR1 reads MDHEN; CDR2 reads SYDVKM. The CDR3 consists of 16 residues. The J segment lost 4 bases and the V segment lost 7 bases, leaving 7 bases of the junction unmatched. This clonotype was obtained from a human donor in good health. The chain couples TRBV28 to TRBJ2-7, with 16 bases aligning to TRBD2. Sequencing was carried out using CD4+ T cells sorted from blood. The CDR3 region has the DNA TGTGCCAGCACCGGGACTAGCGGGAGGGCCGGGTACGAGCAGTACTTC. Its protein product is CASTGTSGRAGYEQYF. Full variable domain (remainder filled in from reference TRBV28 and TRBJ2-7): DVKVTQSSRYLVKRTGEKVFLECVQDMDHENMFWYRQDPGLGLRLIYFSYDVKMKEKGDIPEGYSVSREKKERFSLILESASTNQTSMYLCASTGTSGRAGYEQYFGPGTRLTVT.